This T cell receptor (beta chain) appears in the sequencing data of a study of breast tumors, draining lymph nodes, adjacent tissues. The lymph nodes were axillary draining lymph nodes from breast cancer patients. This clonotype has ten or more counts. What it binds is not known. Compared with germline, one end of the junction differs, possibly owing to a read error. Overall study results and limits: Tumor and nontumor repertoires were significantly more similar in luminal-like than in basal-like breast cancer. Compared with lymph nodes, tumors were less diverse; compared with nontumor tissue, more.

TCRdb reprocessed the multiplex PCR reads with MiXCR, giving one entry per CDR3 protein. The sample lists 150,000 to 200,000 distinct CDR3 sequences, 25% to 40% occurring once. Germline V gene data show CDR1 as SQVTM and CDR2 as ANQGSEA. This CDR3 comprises 10 residues. This chain uses TRBV29-1 with TRBJ1-2; maybe TRBD1 (5 bases). The source material was axillary lymph node tissue. The source of this sequence is a female donor with breast cancer. Some clones in this sample may be carry-over from other donors' samples. The CDR3 DNA reads TGCAGCGTTGATGAGGGGCCGTTGGCCTTC. Protein product: CSVDEGPLAF.